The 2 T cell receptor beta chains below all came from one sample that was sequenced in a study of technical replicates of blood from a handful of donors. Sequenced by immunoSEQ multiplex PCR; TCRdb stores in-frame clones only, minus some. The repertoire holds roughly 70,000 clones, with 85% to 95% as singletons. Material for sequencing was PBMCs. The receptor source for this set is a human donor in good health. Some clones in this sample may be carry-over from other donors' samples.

CDR3: CASSQTIAGGYEQYF. Here the CDR3 DNA reads TGCGCCAGCAGCCAGACAATAGCGGGAGGCTACGAGCAGTACTTC. The V and J genes are TRBV4-3 and TRBJ2-7; 10 nucleotides align to TRBD2. The CDR3 spans 15 residues. Germline V gene sequence: CDR1 LGHNA, CDR2 YSLEER. The J segment lost 3 bases and the V segment lost 3 bases, leaving 5 bases of the junction unmatched.

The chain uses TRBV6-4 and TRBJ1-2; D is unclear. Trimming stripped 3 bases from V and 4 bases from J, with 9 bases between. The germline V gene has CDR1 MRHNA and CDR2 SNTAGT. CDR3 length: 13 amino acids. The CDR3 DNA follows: TGTGCCAGCAGTGAGGGCGCCGGCTATGGCTACACCTTC. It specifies CASSEGAGYGYTF.